These 17 T cell receptor beta chains were sequenced from one sample in a study of blood T cell repertoires in COVID-19. Sequenced by immunoSEQ multiplex PCR; TCRdb stores in-frame clones only, minus some. The sample includes under 300,000 clones, approximately 82% seen only once; the top ten take 3.4%. The material sequenced was peripheral blood. These receptors came from a woman between 18 and 29 years old with acute or convalescent COVID-19.

V is TRBV28 and J is TRBJ1-4; weak D call: TRBD1 (6 bases). Germline V gene sequence: CDR1 MDHEN, CDR2 SYDVKM. This CDR3 contains 14 residues. Trimming removed 4 bases at V and 4 bases at J, with 10 bases between. CDR3 sequence reads: CASSSGQNNEKLFF. The CDR3 DNA reads TGTGCCAGCAGTTCCGGACAGAATAATGAAAAACTGTTTTTT.

Notes on this clone: At one end the junction does not follow the germline gene, possibly because of a read error. The CDR3 nucleotides read TGTGCCAGCAGCTCCCTGGGACTAGCGAAGACCGGGGAGCTGTTTTTT. Protein product: CASSSLGLAKTGELFF. This chain uses TRBV7-2 with TRBJ2-2; 10 bases agree with TRBD2. The CDR3 runs to 16 residues. Germline V CDR1 and CDR2: SGHTA, FQGNSA.

The chain uses TRBV2 and TRBJ2-6; tentatively, D is TRBD1 (6 bases). Trimming pared 5 bases from V and 0 bases from J, leaving 20 bases between. This CDR3 region has 19 residues. Germline V gene data show CDR1 as SNHLY and CDR2 as FYNNEI. This chain's CDR3 is CASSLGRDNFDSGANVLTF. In nucleotides, the CDR3 is TGTGCCAGCAGTCTGGGTAGGGACAACTTTGACTCTGGGGCCAACGTCCTGACTTTC.

This chain connects TRBV28 to TRBJ1-5; 7 nucleotides agree with TRBD1. V lost 0 bases to trimming and J lost 10 bases; unmatched junction nucleotides: 6. Looked up from germline, CDR1 is MDHEN and CDR2 is SYDVKM. The CDR3 is made up of 14 amino acids. The CDR3 region is CASSLWGTVYPQHF. The CDR3 DNA reads as TGTGCCAGCAGTTTATGGGGGACAGTCTATCCCCAGCATTTT.

The chain joins TRBV7-8 to TRBJ2-1, with a weak D call TRBD2 (5 bases). The CDR3 extends over 18 amino acids. Per germline, CDR1 SGHVS and CDR2 FQNEAQ. Deletions cut 1 base from V and 0 bases from J, with 16 bases between. DNA for the CDR3: TGTGCCAGCAGCTTAGAGTCCTCTAGCTCTAGCTCCTACAATGAGCAGTTCTTC. Translated, it gives CASSLESSSSSSYNEQFF.

The V gene is TRBV24-1, the J gene TRBJ2-1, with 14 bases aligning to TRBD2. The CDR3 runs to 13 residues. Germline V lookup: CDR1 KGHDR, CDR2 SFDVKD. V lost 9 bases and J lost 8; bases outside the gene matches: 2. This CDR3 is CATGTSGSYEQFF. Written as DNA, the CDR3 is TGTGCCACCGGGACTAGCGGGAGCTATGAGCAGTTCTTC.

V is TRBV30 and J is TRBJ2-3, with TRBD2 matching 10 bases. Trimming removed 4 bases from V and 5 bases from J; junction bases left unmatched: 3. Per the germline V gene, CDR1 is GTSNPN and CDR2 is SVGIG (reference sequence). This CDR3 region has 13 residues. The CDR3 nucleotides read TGTGCCTGGACCCGACTAGCGGGAGATACGCAGTATTTT. Translation: CAWTRLAGDTQYF.

The chain combines TRBV5-4 with TRBJ1-1, with D perhaps matching TRBD1 (5 bases). V lost 3 bases and J 1 base, leaving 22 bases between the germline ends. The CDR3 has 18 residues. Germline-derived CDR1 and CDR2 are SGHNT and YYREEE (reference sequence). CDR3 nucleotides: TGTGCCAGCAGCTCTGAATTGTGGGGGGGACGAAAGAACACTGAAGCTTTCTTT. Its translation is CASSSELWGGRKNTEAFF.

The rearrangement joins TRBV18 to TRBJ2-7; D unresolved. The germline V gene encodes CDR1 KGHSH and CDR2 LQKENI. V shed 3 bases and J shed 0 bases, with 9 bases lying between them. The CDR3 spans 14 residues. CDR3 region: CASSPGHLSYEQYF. CDR3 bases: TGTGCCAGCTCACCGGGCCACCTCTCCTACGAGCAGTACTTC. The complete variable domain, with remaining parts taken from reference TRBV18 and TRBJ2-7, reads NAGVMQNPRHLVRRRGQEARLRCSPMKGHSHVYWYRQLPEEGLKFMVYLQKENIIDESGMPKERFSAEFPKEGPSILRIQQVVRGDSAAYFCASSPGHLSYEQYFGPGTRLTVT.

The gene calls are TRBV29-1 and TRBJ2-5; a weak D match, TRBD2 (6 bases). The CDR3 is 15 residues long. Trimming shortened V by 5 bases and J by 4 bases, and 20 bases separated the two germline ends. In germline, CDR1 is SQVTM, CDR2 ANQGSEA. CDR3 bases: TGCAGCGTTCCGGTATGGGAGCGGAGGGGAGAGACCCAGTACTTC. Encoded protein: CSVPVWERRGETQYF. Supplemented by reference TRBV29-1 and TRBJ2-5, the full variable domain reads SAVISQKPSRDICQRGTSLTIQCQVDSQVTMMFWYRQQPGQSLTLIATANQGSEATYESGFVIDKFPISRPNLTFSTLTVSNMSPEDSSIYLCSVPVWERRGETQYFGPGTRLLVL.

This sequence joins TRBV3-1 (or the pseudogene TRBV3-2) and TRBJ2-3; D perhaps matches TRBD1 (6 bases). The germline V gene encodes CDR1 LGHDT and CDR2 YNNKEL (reference sequence). V lost 0 bases to trimming and J lost 4 bases, with 11 bases between them. The CDR3 consists of 15 residues. CDR3 residues: CASSQDQQGPDTQYF. Written as DNA, the CDR3 is TGTGCCAGCAGCCAAGATCAACAGGGCCCAGATACGCAGTATTTT.

The chain joins TRBV19 to TRBJ2-7; 7 bases match TRBD1. The CDR3 has 16 amino acids. Trimming took 11 bases from V and 5 from J; bases not matched to a gene: 21. Germline V gene lookup returns CDR1 LNHDA and CDR2 SQIVND (reference sequence). The CDR3, as DNA: TGTGCCCGTGGGGATCGTGGTAAGGGGGCTTCGGACGAGCAGTACTTC. It translates to CARGDRGKGASDEQYF.

The V gene is TRBV6-5, the J gene TRBJ2-7; 9 bases map to TRBD1. This CDR3 is 14 amino acids long. Germline trimming cut 5 bases from V and 3 bases from J; bases unmatched to any gene: 5. Germline-derived CDR1 and CDR2 are MNHEY and SVGAGI. This chain's CDR3 is CASSPGTGYYEQYF. DNA for the CDR3: TGTGCCAGCAGTCCCGGGACAGGGTACTACGAGCAGTACTTC.

This sequence joins TRBV28 and TRBJ2-3; 10 bases line up with TRBD1. V trimming: 6 bases; J trimming: 0 bases; junction bases outside the gene matches: 3. This CDR3 spans 15 amino acids. Germline assignment: CDR1 MDHEN and CDR2 SYDVKM. CDR3 sequence (DNA): TGTGCCAGCAGATCGGGACAGGGGAGCACAGATACGCAGTATTTT. Amino acid sequence: CASRSGQGSTDTQYF.

The chain uses TRBV4-1 and TRBJ2-1; possible D gene TRBD2, 6 bases. Trimming stripped 2 bases from V and 5 bases from J, with 7 bases between. In germline, CDR1 is MGHRA, CDR2 YSYEKL. CDR3 size: 13 residues. CDR3 loop: CASSQPSDNEQFF. The CDR3 region has the DNA TGCGCCAGCAGCCAACCTAGCGACAATGAGCAGTTCTTC.

The gene calls are TRBV9 and TRBJ2-7, with D possibly being TRBD2 (7 bases). CDR3 length: 15 residues. CDR1 and CDR2 (germline): SGDLS, YYNGEE. Trimming shortened V by 0 bases and J by 2 bases, and 12 bases separated the two germline ends. The CDR3 sequence: CASSVGGGPAYEQYF. Written as DNA, the CDR3 is TGTGCCAGCAGCGTAGGGGGGGGGCCCGCCTACGAGCAGTACTTC.

The genes are TRBV27 and TRBJ2-1, with TRBD2 matching over 13 bases. CDR3 size: 17 residues. Germline CDR1 is MNHEY and CDR2 is SMNVEV (reference sequence). Trimming at V came to 6 bases and at J to 2 bases, leaving 7 bases not matched to a gene. CDR3: CASRAGTSGTTYNEQFF. Here the CDR3 DNA reads TGTGCCAGCAGGGCCGGGACTAGCGGGACCACCTACAATGAGCAGTTCTTC.